Below are 23 T cell receptor beta chains sequenced from a single sample in a study of T cell changes during pregnancy in multiple sclerosis. Clones were read by immunoSEQ multiplex PCR, and TCRdb kept only the in-frame ones, dropping some. This table holds fewer than 80,000 clones, more than 80% found once. The source material was peripheral blood, sampled in the first trimester of pregnancy. The source is a female donor in good health, enrolled as a control in a pregnancy study.

The chain couples TRBV18 to TRBJ1-2; 10 bases fit TRBD1. The CDR3 is 17 residues long. Germline values: CDR1 KGHSH, CDR2 LQKENI. V was clipped by 4 bases and J by 3 bases; unmatched bases: 11. CDR3 sequence reads: CASSQGQGIPSDYGYTF. The CDR3 coding sequence is TGTGCCAGCTCACAGGGACAGGGGATCCCCTCTGACTATGGCTACACCTTC. The full variable domain, its missing parts supplied by reference TRBV18 and TRBJ1-2, is NAGVMQNPRHLVRRRGQEARLRCSPMKGHSHVYWYRQLPEEGLKFMVYLQKENIIDESGMPKERFSAEFPKEGPSILRIQQVVRGDSAAYFCASSQGQGIPSDYGYTFGSGTRLTVV.

V and J are TRBV5-1 and TRBJ2-3, with 13 bases matching TRBD2. CDR1 and CDR2 from the germline V gene are SGHRS and YFSETQ. Trimming cost V 4 bases and J 5 bases; bases outside gene matches: 7. There are 16 residues in the CDR3. CDR3 sequence (DNA): TGCGCCAGCAGCGTACTAGCGGGGGGGCAGGGAGATACGCAGTATTTT. Translated, it gives CASSVLAGGQGDTQYF.

This chain connects TRBV19 to TRBJ2-3; weak D call: TRBD2 (6 bases). Germline loops: CDR1 LNHDA, CDR2 SQIVND (reference sequence). Deletions cut 5 bases from V and 2 bases from J, with 17 bases between. There are 16 residues in the CDR3. The CDR3 DNA follows: TGTGCCAGTAGTTCTCGACCCCGGACTAACACAGATACGCAGTATTTT. Amino acid sequence: CASSSRPRTNTDTQYF.

The rearrangement links TRBV13 to TRBJ1-5; D gene unclear. Deletions cut 5 bases from V and 3 bases from J, with 8 bases between. The length of the CDR3 is 13 residues. Looked up from germline, CDR1 is PRHDT and CDR2 is FYEKMQ (reference sequence). The CDR3 sequence is CASSRNSNQPQHF. The CDR3, as DNA: TGTGCCAGCAGCCGCAACTCCAATCAGCCCCAGCATTTT.

The chain recombines TRBV2 with TRBJ2-3, with 12 bases identical to TRBD1. Germline lookup yields CDR1 SNHLY and CDR2 FYNNEI. The CDR3 extends over 15 amino acids. V dropped 8 bases and J dropped 4; count of bases not matched to a gene: 7. The CDR3 sequence is CASPSGDRGPDTQYF. DNA of the CDR3: TGTGCCAGCCCGTCAGGGGACAGGGGGCCAGATACGCAGTATTTT.

The DNA for the CDR3 is TGTGCCAGCAGTAACATCCGAGGGCGGGAAGACGAGCAGTACTTC. Residues: CASSNIRGREDEQYF. The chain links TRBV28 to TRBJ2-7, with D possibly being TRBD2 (6 bases). Deletions cut 5 bases from V and 5 bases from J, with 19 bases between. This CDR3 contains 15 residues. Germline V gene data show CDR1 as MDHEN and CDR2 as SYDVKM.

The chain employs TRBV10-3 and TRBJ2-7; maybe TRBD1 (5 bases). Trimming stripped 2 bases from V and 2 bases from J, with 13 bases between. Germline V gene sequence: CDR1 ENHRY, CDR2 SYGVKD. The CDR3 spans 15 residues. The CDR3 sequence: CAISEDRTLTYEQYF. The CDR3 DNA reads as TGTGCCATCAGTGAGGACCGGACACTTACCTACGAGCAGTACTTC.

The rearrangement joins TRBV18 to TRBJ2-4; TRBD1 agrees at 11 bases. Trimming cost V 5 bases and J 8 bases; bases outside gene matches: 2. CDR1 KGHSH and CDR2 LQKENI come from the germline V gene. CDR3 length equals 13 residues. Here the CDR3 DNA reads TGTGCCAGCTCAACGGGACAGGGGGACATTCAGTACTTC. Translating gives CASSTGQGDIQYF.

The rearrangement links TRBV6-6 to TRBJ1-5, with a tentative D call TRBD1 (5 bases). V shed 2 bases and J shed 5 bases, with 13 bases lying between them. CDR3 size: 15 residues. Per the germline V gene, CDR1 is MNHNY and CDR2 is SVGAGI (reference sequence). CDR3 DNA sequence: TGTGCCAGCAGTTACGGGCAGGGAATTGATCAGCCCCAGCATTTT. Its translation: CASSYGQGIDQPQHF.

The CDR3 loop reads CASRRRQPDSNQPQHF. The DNA for the CDR3 is TGTGCAAGTCGCCGACGACAGCCAGATAGCAATCAGCCCCAGCATTTT. The chain uses TRBV12-2 and TRBJ1-5; the table's D call TRBD1 went unverified against the DNA. TRBV12-2 is a known pseudogene. The CDR3 is made up of 16 amino acids.

The gene calls are TRBV18 and TRBJ1-2; weak D call: TRBD1 (6 bases). Deletions cut 2 bases from V and 0 bases from J, with 10 bases between. CDR3 length: 15 residues. Germline CDR1 KGHSH, CDR2 LQKENI. The CDR3 DNA reads TGTGCCAGCTCACCAGCAGGGGCAGCTAACTATGGCTACACCTTC. It yields the protein CASSPAGAANYGYTF.

The chain has TRBV30 and TRBJ2-5; 7 bases match TRBD1. The germline CDR1 and CDR2 sequences are GTSNPN and SVGIG (reference sequence). CDR3 size: 13 residues. V gave up 5 bases and J gave up 1 base; unmatched junction bases: 4. The CDR3 loop reads CAWDRDSQETQYF. CDR3 DNA: TGTGCCTGGGATCGGGACAGCCAAGAGACCCAGTACTTC.

The chain uses TRBV19 and TRBJ2-7; 11 positions agree with TRBD2. Germline values: CDR1 LNHDA, CDR2 SQIVND (reference sequence). The CDR3 runs to 16 residues. Trimming removed 5 bases from V and 4 bases from J; junction bases left unmatched: 10. CDR3 sequence (DNA): TGTGCCAGTAGTCCTCTTACTAGCGGGAGTCGGTACGAGCAGTACTTC. It specifies CASSPLTSGSRYEQYF.

The chain combines TRBV19 with TRBJ1-5; TRBD1 might be the D (5 bases). This CDR3 region has 16 residues. Germline V gives CDR1 LNHDA, CDR2 SQIVND (reference sequence). V lost 3 bases and J 4 bases, leaving 16 bases between the germline ends. The CDR3 loop reads CASSIVSGHSNQPQHF. The CDR3 DNA is TGTGCCAGTAGTATTGTCTCCGGACACTCGAATCAGCCCCAGCATTTT. The variable domain in full, completed from reference TRBV19 and TRBJ1-5, reads DGGITQSPKYLFRKEGQNVTLSCEQNLNHDAMYWYRQDPGQGLRLIYYSQIVNDFQKGDIAEGYSVSREKKESFPLTVTSAQKNPTAFYLCASSIVSGHSNQPQHFGDGTRLSIL.

The chain recombines TRBV11-2 with TRBJ2-1; TRBD1 might be the D (6 bases). Trimming took 3 bases from V and 8 from J, leaving 11 bases between them. Germline V CDR1 and CDR2: SGHAT, FQNNGV. The CDR3 sequence is 13 residues long. CDR3 coding DNA: TGTGCCAGCAGCTTTGGGGGCCCATATGAGCAGTTCTTC. Encoded protein: CASSFGGPYEQFF.

V is TRBV2 and J is TRBJ1-1, with D possibly being TRBD1 (5 bases). Germline CDR1 reads SNHLY; CDR2 reads FYNNEI. This CDR3 comprises 14 residues. V was clipped by 1 base and J by 4 bases, with 10 bases between them. DNA of the CDR3: TGTGCCAGCAGTGAAGGGGGCCCCGTCACTGAAGCTTTCTTT. Translation: CASSEGGPVTEAFF.

This chain links TRBV6-6 with TRBJ2-7, with 7 bases identical to TRBD1. CDR1 and CDR2 from the germline V gene are MNHNY and SVGAGI (reference sequence). The V gene end was trimmed by 4 bases and the J gene end by 3 bases; junction bases not matched to a gene: 9. CDR3 size: 15 residues. The CDR3 loop reads CASSSPGTAYYEQYF. The CDR3 nucleotides are TGTGCCAGCAGTTCCCCCGGGACAGCTTACTACGAGCAGTACTTC.

V usage is TRBV6-4 and J usage is TRBJ2-1, with 9 nucleotides matching TRBD1. This CDR3 region has 20 residues. The V and J ends lost 3 bases and 8 bases, in that order; junction bases with no gene match: 23. Germline CDR1 is MRHNA and CDR2 is SNTAGT. CDR3 in amino acids: CASSEVAFSVAGTGFDEQFF. The CDR3 nucleotides are TGTGCCAGCAGTGAGGTGGCCTTCTCTGTGGCCGGGACAGGGTTCGATGAGCAGTTCTTC.

CDR3 protein: CASSFTGAKLYGYTF. In DNA form, the CDR3 reads TGTGCCAGCAGCTTCACAGGCGCGAAATTGTATGGCTACACCTTC. The J gene is TRBJ1-2, the V gene TRBV5-6; D might be TRBD1 (5 bases). The CDR3 consists of 15 residues. Between the trimmed V and J ends, which lost 2 bases and 5 bases, there was a span of 16 bases. Germline-derived CDR1 and CDR2 are SGHDT and YYEEEE.

This clone was detected only once. The chain uses TRBV7-9 and TRBJ1-4; tentative D call: TRBD1 (5 bases). Trimming removed 8 bases at V and 8 bases at J, with 12 bases between. In germline, CDR1 is SEHNR, CDR2 FQNEAQ (reference sequence). CDR3 length: 12 residues. DNA for the CDR3: TGTGCCAGCGGGGGGGGAGGAGAAAAACTGTTTTTT. Translating it yields CASGGGGEKLFF.

This clone was picked up one time. The chain couples TRBV7-2 to TRBJ2-5; D unresolved. CDR1 is SGHTA, CDR2 FQGNSA, per germline. The length of the CDR3 is 12 residues. V was cut by 0 bases and J by 5 bases, with 4 bases left in between. CDR3 residues: CASSLARETQYF. DNA of the CDR3: TGTGCCAGCAGCTTAGCGCGGGAGACCCAGTACTTC.

The rearrangement uses TRBV6-5 and TRBJ1-5; TRBD1 matches 9 bases. Germline CDR1 reads MNHEY; CDR2 reads SVGAGI. The junction had 2 bases not matched to a gene; V was cut back by 5 bases and J by 6 bases. The CDR3 runs 13 residues. The CDR3 DNA reads TGTGCCAGCAGTCGGGACAGGGCTCAGCCCCAGCATTTT. Encoded protein: CASSRDRAQPQHF.

The V and J genes are TRBV7-8 and TRBJ2-7, with a tentative D call TRBD2 (6 bases). Trimming took off 0 bases at V and 5 bases at J, with 8 bases between the two ends. The CDR3 extends over 13 amino acids. CDR1 and CDR2 from the germline V gene are SGHVS and FQNEAQ. Here the CDR3 DNA reads TGTGCCAGCAGCTTAGCGGGCGGGGACGAGCAGTACTTC. Protein sequence: CASSLAGGDEQYF.